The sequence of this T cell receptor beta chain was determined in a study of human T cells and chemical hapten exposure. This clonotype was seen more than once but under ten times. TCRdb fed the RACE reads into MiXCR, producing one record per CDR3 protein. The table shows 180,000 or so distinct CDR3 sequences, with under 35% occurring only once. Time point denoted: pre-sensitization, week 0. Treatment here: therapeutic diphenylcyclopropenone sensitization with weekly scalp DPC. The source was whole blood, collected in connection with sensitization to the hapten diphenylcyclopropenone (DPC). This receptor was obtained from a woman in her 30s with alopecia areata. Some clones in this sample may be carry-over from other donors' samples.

CDR3 sequence (DNA): TGCAGCGTTGAGTGGCGGGAGGGGACCCAGTACTTC. Its translation: CSVEWREGTQYF. V usage is TRBV29-1 and J usage is TRBJ2-5; 9 bases agree with TRBD2. The germline gives CDR1 SQVTM, CDR2 ANQGSEA. This CDR3 comprises 12 residues. With 3 bases clipped from V and 7 bases from J, the junction kept 3 bases outside the gene matches.